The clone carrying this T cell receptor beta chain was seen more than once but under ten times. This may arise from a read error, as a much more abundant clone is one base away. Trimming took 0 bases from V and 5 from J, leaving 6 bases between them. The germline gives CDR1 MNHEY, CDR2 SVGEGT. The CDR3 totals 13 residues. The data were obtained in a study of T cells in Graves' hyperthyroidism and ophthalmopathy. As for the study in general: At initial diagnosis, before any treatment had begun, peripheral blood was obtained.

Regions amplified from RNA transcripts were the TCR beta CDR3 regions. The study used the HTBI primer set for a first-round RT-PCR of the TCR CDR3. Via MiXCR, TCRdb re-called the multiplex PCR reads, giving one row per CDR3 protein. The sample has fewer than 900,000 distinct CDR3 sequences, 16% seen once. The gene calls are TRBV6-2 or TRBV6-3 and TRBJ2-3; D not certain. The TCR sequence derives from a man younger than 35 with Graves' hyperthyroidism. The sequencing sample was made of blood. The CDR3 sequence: CASSYSNGDTQYF. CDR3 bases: TGTGCCAGCAGTTACTCGAATGGAGATACGCAGTATTTT.